This is a list of T cell receptor beta chains from one sample in a study of tumor-infiltrating lymphocytes in localized non-small cell lung cancer. The table came from immunoSEQ multiplex PCR; TCRdb's copy has only in-frame clones and leaves some out. The sample has about 10,000 clones, 60% seen once. Material for sequencing was uninvolved lung tissue not adjacent to the tumor. The receptors come from a human donor with non-small cell lung cancer. Each CDR3 is given with its conserved first and last residue. A D gene is named only where the DNA matches it firmly. Size is omitted from some rows. Given values are once, few, many or a class for expanded clones.

d_call j_call clone_size v_call cdr3_nt cdr3_aa
. TRBJ2-2 few TRBV2 TGTGCCAGCAGTGGACAGGCGGACACCGGGGAGCTGTTTTTT CASSGQADTGELFF
. TRBJ1-6 . TRBV19 TGTGCCAGTAGTCTGGACACTGTAAATTCACCCCTCCACTTT CASSLDTVNSPLHF
TRBD2 TRBJ2-1 . TRBV9 TGTGCCAGCAGCGTAGGGAGCGGGGGGGCCAATGAGCAGTTCTTC CASSVGSGGANEQFF
. TRBJ1-3 few TRBV5-4 TGTGCCAGCAGCGTCGGACAGTCAGGAAACACCATATATTTT CASSVGQSGNTIYF
. TRBJ1-2 . TRBV4-1 TGCGCCAGCAGCCAAGATATGGGGGGGGCTGGCTACACCTTC CASSQDMGGAGYTF
. TRBJ2-7 once TRBV7-9 TGTGCCAGCAGCCCAGGGGGGGGTATTACCTACGAGCAGTACTTC CASSPGGGITYEQYF
. TRBJ2-1 . TRBV19 TGTGCCAGTAGTATCGGGGCGGGACAGAGATACAATGAGCAGTTCTTC CASSIGAGQRYNEQFF
TRBD2 TRBJ2-1 . TRBV7-3 TGTGCCAGCAGCTCCGGCAGCGGGAGCTACAATGAGCAGTTCTTC CASSSGSGSYNEQFF
TRBD1 TRBJ2-7 . TRBV6-1 TGTGCCAGCAGTGAGGTGCCCGGACAGGGGGCAAGGGAGCAGTACTTC CASSEVPGQGAREQYF
. TRBJ2-6 . TRBV7-6 TGTGCCAGCAGCGCCCAGGGCCTAGGTTCTGGGGCCAACGTCCTGACTTTC CASSAQGLGSGANVLTF
TRBD2 TRBJ2-1 few TRBV29-1 TGCAGCGTGTCCACTAGCGGGGCCTACAATGAGCAGTTCTTC CSVSTSGAYNEQFF
TRBD1 TRBJ2-5 . TRBV7-2 TGTGCCAGCAGCCCCGACAGGGGGCCAGAGACCCAGTACTTC CASSPDRGPETQYF
. TRBJ2-1 . TRBV5-4 TGTGCCAGCAGCTTTGGACAGTCTTACAATGAGCAGTTCTTC CASSFGQSYNEQFF
. TRBJ2-2 . TRBV7-9 TGTGCCAGCAGCCACCGGGACGGGAACACCGGGGAGCTGTTTTTT CASSHRDGNTGELFF
. TRBJ2-1 . TRBV7-9 TGTGCCAGCAGCTTCAACAGAGACAATGAGCAGTTCTTC CASSFNRDNEQFF
. TRBJ1-5 . TRBV25-1 TGTGCCAGCAGTGATCCGGGCGAAGTTCAGCCCCAGCATTTT CASSDPGEVQPQHF
. TRBJ2-7 . TRBV11-2 TGTGCCAGCAGCTTACAGGGCTCCTACGAGCAGTACTTC CASSLQGSYEQYF
TRBD2 TRBJ2-3 . TRBV5-4 TGTGCCAGCAGCCCGACTAGCGGGGGGCGGGGAGATACGCAGTATTTT CASSPTSGGRGDTQYF
. TRBJ2-6 . TRBV5-1 TGCGCCAGCCGGTTCCCCTCTGGGGCCAACGTCCTGACTTTC CASRFPSGANVLTF
. TRBJ1-2 few TRBV19 TGTGCCAGTGATTTCGCTGGGTATCTAGGAGGCTACACCTTC CASDFAGYLGGYTF
. TRBJ2-3 few TRBV5-1 TGCGCCAGCAGCTTGGCAGCCAGCACAGATACGCAGTATTTT CASSLAASTDTQYF
. TRBJ2-7 . TRBV28 TGTGCCAGCAAGGGCGGCTACGAGCAGTACTTC CASKGGYEQYF
. TRBJ2-2 . TRBV29-1 TGCAGCGTTGAAGGAGGGTTACCCGGGGAGCTGTTTTTT CSVEGGLPGELFF
. TRBJ1-5 . TRBV5-6 TGTGCCAGCAGCTTGCATGAGGGGAATCAGCCCCAGCATTTT CASSLHEGNQPQHF
TRBD2 TRBJ2-3 . TRBV6-1 TGTGCCAGCAGTGAACTGGCGGGGGGGCCAGATACGCAGTATTTT CASSELAGGPDTQYF
. TRBJ1-2 . TRBV6-5 TGTGCCAGCAGTTACAAGGGTTATGGCTACACCTTC CASSYKGYGYTF
. TRBJ2-3 . TRBV10-3 TGTGCCATCAGTGGGGCAGATACGCAGTATTTT CAISGADTQYF
. TRBJ1-2 . TRBV7-8 TGTGCCAGCAGCTTAGATGGCGGCGGTGGCTACACCTTC CASSLDGGGGYTF
TRBD1 TRBJ2-1 few TRBV5-1 TGCGCCAGCAGCTTGGCTCAGGGGGCAGCGAATGAGCAGTTCTTC CASSLAQGAANEQFF
. TRBJ1-5 . TRBV4-1 TGCGCCAGCAGCCAAAAAGCCGGAAGGGTTAGCAATCAGCCCCAGCATTTT CASSQKAGRVSNQPQHF
TRBD2 TRBJ2-7 . TRBV5-1 TGCGCCAGCAGCTTGGCCCTTAGCGGGACCCTCTCCTACGAGCAGTACTTC CASSLALSGTLSYEQYF
. TRBJ1-6 . TRBV7-6 TGTGCCAGTGGGGGGCGGGGGTCACCCCTCCACTTT CASGGRGSPLHF
TRBD2 TRBJ2-1 medium-sized TRBV25-1 TGTGCCAGCATCGGGGGGGGGCGTGAGCAGTTCTTC CASIGGGREQFF
. TRBJ2-5 . TRBV5-4 TGTGCCAGCAGCTTGGAGCAGGGCCGCCAGGTAGAGACCCAGTACTTC CASSLEQGRQVETQYF
TRBD2 TRBJ2-7 few TRBV15 TGTGCCACCAGCCAGGGCCGGGGGGGCTACGAGCAGTACTTC CATSQGRGGYEQYF
TRBD1 TRBJ2-2 . TRBV2 TGTGCCAGCAGTGGAGACAGGGGGCGCGACGGGGAGCTGTTTTTT CASSGDRGRDGELFF
TRBD1 TRBJ1-2 . TRBV28 TGTGCCAGCAGTTCCTCGCTGTCCCGGGACAGGGGAGGCTACACCTTC CASSSSLSRDRGGYTF
. TRBJ2-3 medium-sized TRBV7-3 TGTGCCAGCAGCGGAGGGGGATTCACAGATACGCAGTATTTT CASSGGGFTDTQYF
. TRBJ2-2 . TRBV2 TGTGCCAGCTGGCAGGGGAACACCGGGGAGCTGTTTTTT CASWQGNTGELFF
. TRBJ2-1 few TRBV11-3 TGTGCCAGCAGCCAGCCCCAGGGGTTATACAATGAGCAGTTCTTC CASSQPQGLYNEQFF
. TRBJ2-5 . TRBV7-7 TGTGCTAGCAGCTTAGCTCCAGGGGCGACCCAGTACTTC CASSLAPGATQYF
. TRBJ2-7 . TRBV27 TGTGCCAGCAGTTTAAATGGAGGGATGGAGCAGTACTTC CASSLNGGMEQYF
. TRBJ1-1 . TRBV4-1 TGCGCCAGCAGCCAAGAGATAGTGGGCCCAAGAACTGAAGCTTTCTTT CASSQEIVGPRTEAFF
. TRBJ2-2 . TRBV4-2 TGTGCCAGCAGTTACGGACTGGAAGGGGAGCTGTTTTTT CASSYGLEGELFF
. TRBJ2-3 . TRBV7-2 TGTGCCAGCAGCTTAGCGGATACGCAGTATTTT CASSLADTQYF
TRBD1 TRBJ1-5 few TRBV19 TGTGCCAGTACTCGAGACAGGGGGCGATTTCAGCCCCAGCATTTT CASTRDRGRFQPQHF